Listed here are 3 T cell receptor beta chains from one sample, sequenced in a study of cytomegalovirus exposure and HLA in healthy donors (dated by TCRdb to the late 2010s). Receptor amplification or capture employed the immunoSEQ multiplex PCR assay. The multiplex PCR relied on a mix of 60 forward primers for TCR Vbeta segments and 13 reverse primers for TCR Jbeta segments. The immuneACCESS repertoire file appears here via TCRdb, limited to in-frame rearrangements. These files lack a portion of the clones; in checked studies, under half of the deficit traces to unresolved V genes, and the cause of the others is not known. This sample holds 95,000 to 100,000 clones; roughly a tenth were observed only once. 4.5% to 6.5% of the sample lies in the top ten. The sample taken for sequencing was PBMCs. Receptors were obtained from a man aged 45-60 years in good health and CMV-seropositive.

This clone was detected only a few times. The rearrangement links TRBV19 to TRBJ2-7; D call uncertain. CDR1 is LNHDA, CDR2 SQIVND, per germline (reference sequence). Trimming removed 1 base from V and 6 bases from J, with 16 bases in between. CDR3 length: 15 residues. The CDR3 DNA reads as TGTGCCAGTAGTATAGTCGGCAGGTCATCGAGCGAGCAGTACTTC. This encodes CASSIVGRSSSEQYF.

This clone was detected only a few times. The rearrangement uses TRBV5-1 and TRBJ2-6; 7 bases are shared with TRBD1. The CDR3 totals 17 residues. Unmatched junction bases numbered 8, after V lost 3 bases and J lost 2 bases. Germline lookup yields CDR1 SGHRS and CDR2 YFSETQ. CDR3 protein: CASSYGTVHPGANVLTF. CDR3 coding DNA: TGCGCCAGCAGCTACGGGACAGTTCACCCTGGGGCCAACGTCCTGACTTTC. The complete variable domain, with remaining parts taken from reference TRBV5-1 and TRBJ2-6, reads KAGVTQTPRYLIKTRGQQVTLSCSPISGHRSVSWYQQTPGQGLQFLFEYFSETQRNKGNFPGRFSGRQFSNSRSEMNVSTLELGDSALYLCASSYGTVHPGANVLTFGAGSRLTVL.

In its sample, this clone was seen a few times. This sample includes further DNA sequences coding for the same CDR3. The chain is built from TRBV28 and TRBJ1-4; D is uncertain. CDR1 is MDHEN, CDR2 SYDVKM, per germline. The V end lost 5 bases, the J end lost 4 bases, and 5 bases lay between the germline ends. The CDR3 runs to 12 residues. DNA of the CDR3: TGTGCCAGCAGTCTCAGTAATGAAAAACTGTTTTTT. It specifies CASSLSNEKLFF.